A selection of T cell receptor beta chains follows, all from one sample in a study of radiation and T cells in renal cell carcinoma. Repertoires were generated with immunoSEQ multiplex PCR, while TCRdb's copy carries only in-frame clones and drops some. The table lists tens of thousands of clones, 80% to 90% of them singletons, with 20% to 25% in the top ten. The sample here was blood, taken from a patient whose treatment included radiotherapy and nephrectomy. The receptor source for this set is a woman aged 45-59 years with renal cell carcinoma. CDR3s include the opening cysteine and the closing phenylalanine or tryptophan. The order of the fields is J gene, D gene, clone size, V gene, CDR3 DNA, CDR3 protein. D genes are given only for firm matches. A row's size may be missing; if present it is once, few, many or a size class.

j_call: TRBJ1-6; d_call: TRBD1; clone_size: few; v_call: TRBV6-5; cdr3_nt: TGTGCCAGCAGTTACGACAGGGCACCCCTCCACTTT; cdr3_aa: CASSYDRAPLHF
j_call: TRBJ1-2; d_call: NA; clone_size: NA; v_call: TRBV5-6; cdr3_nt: TGTGCCAGCAGCTTAACCCCAGGGGCTGGCTACACCTTC; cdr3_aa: CASSLTPGAGYTF
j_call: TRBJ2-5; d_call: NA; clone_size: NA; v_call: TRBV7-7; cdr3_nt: TGTGCCAGCAGCTTAGGGAGCCGGGGAGAGACCCAGTACTTC; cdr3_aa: CASSLGSRGETQYF
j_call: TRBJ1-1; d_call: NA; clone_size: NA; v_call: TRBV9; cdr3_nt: TGTGCCAGCAGCAGAGACAGGAATGAAGCTTTCTTT; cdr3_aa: CASSRDRNEAFF
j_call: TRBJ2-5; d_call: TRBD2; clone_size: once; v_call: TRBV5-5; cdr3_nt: TGTGCCAGCAGCTTCTTAGCGGGAGAAGAGACCCAGTACTTC; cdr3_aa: CASSFLAGEETQYF
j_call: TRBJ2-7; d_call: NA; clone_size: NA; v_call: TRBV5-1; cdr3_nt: TGCGCCAGCAGCTTGGCCTATCAGGCATACGAGCAGTACTTC; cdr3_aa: CASSLAYQAYEQYF
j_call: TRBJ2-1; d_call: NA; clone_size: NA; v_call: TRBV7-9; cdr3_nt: TGTGCCAGCAGCCCAAGAGGTGGCCAAGACAATGAGCAGTTCTTC; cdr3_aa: CASSPRGGQDNEQFF
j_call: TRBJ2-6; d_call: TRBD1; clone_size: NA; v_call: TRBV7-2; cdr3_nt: TGTGCCAGCACCCAAGGGGGCGCGGGGGCCAACGTCCTGACTTTC; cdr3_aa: CASTQGGAGANVLTF
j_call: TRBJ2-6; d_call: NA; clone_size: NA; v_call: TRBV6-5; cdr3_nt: TGTGCCAGCAGTTACGGGTACTCTGGGGCCAACGTCCTGACTTTC; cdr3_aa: CASSYGYSGANVLTF
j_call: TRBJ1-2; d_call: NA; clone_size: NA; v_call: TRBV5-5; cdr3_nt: TGTGCCAGCAGCCCCGAATGGTCCTATGGCTACACCTTC; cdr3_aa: CASSPEWSYGYTF
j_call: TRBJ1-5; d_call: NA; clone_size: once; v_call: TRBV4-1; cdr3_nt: TGCGCCAGCAGCCAGGGCAGGGAAGGCAATCAGCCCCAGCATTTT; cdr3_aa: CASSQGREGNQPQHF
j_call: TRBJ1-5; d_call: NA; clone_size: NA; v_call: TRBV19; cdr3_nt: TGTGCCAGGCAAATCGACCCAGGGTCTCAGCCCCAGCATTTT; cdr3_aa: CARQIDPGSQPQHF
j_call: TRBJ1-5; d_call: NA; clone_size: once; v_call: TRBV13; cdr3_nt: TGTGCCAGCAGCTCCCAGGGGTCCAATCAGCCCCAGCATTTT; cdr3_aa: CASSSQGSNQPQHF
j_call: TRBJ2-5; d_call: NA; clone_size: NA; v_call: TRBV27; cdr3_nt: TGTGCCAGCAGGACGAGGGCAGGGTGGGAAGAGACCCAGTACTTC; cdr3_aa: CASRTRAGWEETQYF
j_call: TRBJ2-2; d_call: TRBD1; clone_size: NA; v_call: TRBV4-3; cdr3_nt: TGCGCCAGCAGCCAAGATCCGGGGACAGGGGGCGATGTGAGTCCCGGGGAGCTGTTTTTT; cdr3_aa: CASSQDPGTGGDVSPGELFF
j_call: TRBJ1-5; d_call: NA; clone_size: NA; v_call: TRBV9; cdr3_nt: TGTGCCAGCAGCGTCGACGGGCTTTACAATCAGCCCCAGCATTTT; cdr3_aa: CASSVDGLYNQPQHF
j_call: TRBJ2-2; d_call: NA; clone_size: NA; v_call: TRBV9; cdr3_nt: TGTGCCAGCAGCGACCCCGGGGAAGGGGCCAGCACCGGGGAGCTGTTTTTT; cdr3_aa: CASSDPGEGASTGELFF
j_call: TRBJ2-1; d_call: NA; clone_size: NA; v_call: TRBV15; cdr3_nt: TGTGCCACCAGCAGAGATGGTTCAGGGTACAATGAGCAGTTCTTC; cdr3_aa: CATSRDGSGYNEQFF